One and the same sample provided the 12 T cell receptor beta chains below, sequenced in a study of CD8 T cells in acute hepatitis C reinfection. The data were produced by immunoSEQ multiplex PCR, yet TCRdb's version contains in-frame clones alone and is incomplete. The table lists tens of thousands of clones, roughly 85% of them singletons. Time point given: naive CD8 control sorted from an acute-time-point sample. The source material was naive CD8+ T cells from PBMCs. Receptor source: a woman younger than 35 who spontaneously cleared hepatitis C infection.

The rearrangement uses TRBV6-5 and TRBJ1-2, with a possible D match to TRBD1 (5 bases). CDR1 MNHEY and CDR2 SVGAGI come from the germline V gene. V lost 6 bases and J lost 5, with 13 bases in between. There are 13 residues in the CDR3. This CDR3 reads CASRPGTVYGYTF. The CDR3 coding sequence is TGTGCCAGCAGGCCGGGGACCGTGTATGGCTACACCTTC.

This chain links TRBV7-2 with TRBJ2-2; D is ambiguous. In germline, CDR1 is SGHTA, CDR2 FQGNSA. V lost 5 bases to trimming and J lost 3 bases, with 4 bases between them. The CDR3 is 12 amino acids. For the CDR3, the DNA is TGTGCCAGCAGCCTATACACCGGGGAGCTGTTTTTT. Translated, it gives CASSLYTGELFF.

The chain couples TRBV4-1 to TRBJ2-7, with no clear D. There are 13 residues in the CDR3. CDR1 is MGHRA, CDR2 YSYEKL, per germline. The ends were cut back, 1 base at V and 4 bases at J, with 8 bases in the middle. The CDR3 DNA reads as TGCGCCAGCAGCCAAGGTCCGACTTACGAGCAGTACTTC. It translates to CASSQGPTYEQYF.

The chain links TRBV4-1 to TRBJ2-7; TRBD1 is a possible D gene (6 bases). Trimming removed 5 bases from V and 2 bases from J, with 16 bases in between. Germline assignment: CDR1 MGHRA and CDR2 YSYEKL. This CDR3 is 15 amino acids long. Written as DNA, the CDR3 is TGCGCCAGCAGCTCAACCAGTGACAGGCCCTACGAGCAGTACTTC. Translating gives CASSSTSDRPYEQYF.

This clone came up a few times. The CDR3 loop is CASSSTEQFF. The CDR3 bases are TGCGCCAGCAGCTCCACTGAGCAGTTCTTC. The V gene is TRBV5-1, the J gene TRBJ2-1, with D hard to call. The germline CDR1 and CDR2 sequences are SGHRS and YFSETQ. Trimming pared 3 bases from V and 9 bases from J, leaving 4 bases between. This CDR3 has 10 amino acids. The full variable domain, rest sourced from reference TRBV5-1 and TRBJ2-1, is KAGVTQTPRYLIKTRGQQVTLSCSPISGHRSVSWYQQTPGQGLQFLFEYFSETQRNKGNFPGRFSGRQFSNSRSEMNVSTLELGDSALYLCASSSTEQFFGPGTRLTVL.

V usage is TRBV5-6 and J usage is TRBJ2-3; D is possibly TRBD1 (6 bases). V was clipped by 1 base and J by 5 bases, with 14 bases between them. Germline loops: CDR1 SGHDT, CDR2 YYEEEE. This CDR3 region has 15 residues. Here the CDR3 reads CASSLLGNRVDTQYF. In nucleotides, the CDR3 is TGTGCCAGCAGCTTGCTAGGCAACAGGGTAGATACGCAGTATTTT.

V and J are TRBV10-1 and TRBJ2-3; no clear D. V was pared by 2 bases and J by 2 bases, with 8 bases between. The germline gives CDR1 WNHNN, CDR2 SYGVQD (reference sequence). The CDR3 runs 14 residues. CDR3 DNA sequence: TGCGCCAGCAGTGAGGGCAGGATCACAGATACGCAGTATTTT. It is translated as CASSEGRITDTQYF.

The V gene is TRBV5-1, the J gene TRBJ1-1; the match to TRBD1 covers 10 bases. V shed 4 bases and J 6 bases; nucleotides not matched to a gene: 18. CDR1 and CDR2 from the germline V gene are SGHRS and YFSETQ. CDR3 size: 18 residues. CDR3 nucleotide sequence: TGCGCCAGCAGCGGCGGACAGGGGGTCAGTGTGGAGTCACCTGAAGCTTTCTTT. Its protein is CASSGGQGVSVESPEAFF.

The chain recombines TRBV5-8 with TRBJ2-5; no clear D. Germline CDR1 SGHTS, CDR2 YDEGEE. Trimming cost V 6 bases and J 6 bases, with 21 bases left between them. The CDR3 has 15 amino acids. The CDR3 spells CASTVSAQLPKTQYF. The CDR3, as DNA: TGTGCCAGCACGGTTTCGGCTCAGCTTCCGAAGACCCAGTACTTC.

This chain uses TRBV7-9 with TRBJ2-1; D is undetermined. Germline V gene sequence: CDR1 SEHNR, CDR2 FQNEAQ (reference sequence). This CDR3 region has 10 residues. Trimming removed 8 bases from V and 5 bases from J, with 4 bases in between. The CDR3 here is CASEDNEQFF. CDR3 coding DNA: TGTGCCAGCGAAGACAATGAGCAGTTCTTC.

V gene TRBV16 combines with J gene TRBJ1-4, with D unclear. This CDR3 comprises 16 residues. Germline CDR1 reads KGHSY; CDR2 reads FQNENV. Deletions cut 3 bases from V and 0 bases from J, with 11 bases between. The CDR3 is CASSQAMGTTNEKLFF. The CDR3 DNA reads TGTGCCAGCAGCCAGGCTATGGGGACAACTAATGAAAAACTGTTTTTT. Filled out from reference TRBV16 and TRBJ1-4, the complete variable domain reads GEEVAQTPKHLVRGEGQKAKLYCAPIKGHSYVFWYQQVLKNEFKFLISFQNENVFDETGMPKERFSAKCLPNSPCSLEIQATKLEDSAVYFCASSQAMGTTNEKLFFGSGTQLSVL.

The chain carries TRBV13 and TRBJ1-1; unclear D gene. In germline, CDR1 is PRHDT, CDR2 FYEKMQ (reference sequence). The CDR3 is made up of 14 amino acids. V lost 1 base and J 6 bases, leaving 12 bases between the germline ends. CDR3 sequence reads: CASSLDLSTSEAFF. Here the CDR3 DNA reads TGTGCCAGCAGCTTAGACCTATCAACTTCTGAAGCTTTCTTT.